This T cell receptor beta chain was observed in a study of T cell responses to AZD1222 COVID-19 vaccine listed by TCRdb under 2021. For context, the study as a whole: TCR sequencing covered roughly 230 trial participants: 200 to 220 given two doses of AZD1222 and about 26 given two doses of MenACWY control vaccine. Trial participants were enrolled into age subgroups of 18-55, 56-69 and 70-plus years, which contained around 150, 28 and 57 TCR-sequenced participants, respectively.

Notes on this clone: Its binding antigen is unknown. No much larger clone exists at a distance of one base, and base qualities are not known.

A distance of 14 bases separates the germline ends of V and J, which lose 2 bases and 4 bases respectively. Reading the germline V gene gives CDR1 SGHAT and CDR2 FQNNGV. The CDR3 spans 15 residues, from the cysteine through the phenylalanine. The read is trimmed to its CDR3 DNA, 45 bases read in frame from base 1. The CDR3 regions of human TCRbeta chains were analyzed by immunosequencing. Concerning the study's data processing: TCRs in the repertoires were compared against a reference library of SARS-CoV-2-specific TCRs that had been generated with the MIRA antigen-specificity platform. Breadth was defined as the fraction of unique TCRs that were SARS-CoV-2-associated, and depth was defined as the fraction of total T cells that were SARS-CoV-2-associated. Using the MIRA data, each spike-specific TCR was mapped to the spike region that the TCR reacts to and placed in a CD4 or CD8 class. Log10-transformed breadth and depth values were compared by one-way ANOVA with Sidak's multiple comparisons tests. Sourced from immuneACCESS, this table was stored by TCRdb with only in-frame sequences that have V and J called. A share of the clones is absent; for the studies checked, an unresolved V gene accounts for under half, and the remainder has no known explanation. V, J and clone size were drawn from that table, and D and trimming were deduced from the DNA. Here the sample has roughly 200,000 clones; just over 90% occur a single time. About 1% of the sample comes from the top ten.

Overall results and qualifications from the work: A significant rise in spike-specific TCR breadth and depth was observed after two AZD1222 doses relative to day 0 and relative to MenACWY recipients. The whole spike protein was spanned by vaccine-associated CD4 TCRs, and dominant responses were seen in regions 160-218 and 743-854. Epitopes outside the regions mutated in the B.1.351 and B.1.1.7 variants were reportedly recognized by nearly half of the unique spike-specific TCRs. Conclusions about previously exposed vaccinees are limited, since just 6 or 7 AZD1222 recipients were seropositive for SARS-CoV-2 at baseline. In the small 56-69-year group, the increase in depth fell short of significance, most likely because of low power. Most participants were white British and females outnumbered males, and the authors suggested that clonal diversity may have been underestimated. Because no samples from the day 14 peak response were available, repertoires could be characterized only after the peak T cell response.

Taken with the paper, the label for time point translates to: baseline before first vaccination. The treatment or condition label for this specimen denotes: meningococcal conjugate vaccine given as trial control. Samples from vaccinated people were obtained from the UK trials COV001 and COV002, which included a single-blind randomized controlled phase 2/3 trial of AZD1222 (ChAdOx1 nCoV-19) in healthy adults. Trial participant PBMC samples were collected at day 0 and day 28 after the second dose for TCRbeta chain sequencing. The TCR comes from an adult in good health. The sequence links TRBV11-2 to TRBJ1-1; the D gene cannot be named for sure. Sequences were derived from peripheral blood, sampled on day 0 of MenACWY control vaccination. The sequenced DNA: TGTGCCAGCAGCTTAACCCCAGGAGGATTCACTGAAGCTTTCTTT. This encodes CASSLTPGGFTEAFF.